These T cell receptor beta chains were read from a single sample in a study of T-cell reconstitution after alpha-beta-depleted transplantation in children. TCRdb used MiXCR to reprocess the PCR reads, holding one entry per CDR3 protein. The table shows about 540,000 distinct CDR3 sequences, with about 18% occurring only once. The input for sequencing was PBMCs from the stem cell graft donor, taken from the stem cell graft. Every receptor here comes from a human donor who donated a stem cell graft to a child with acute lymphoblastic leukemia. Both conserved end residues are part of each CDR3. The order of the fields is clone size, CDR3 length, J gene, V gene, D gene, CDR3 protein, CDR3 DNA. The D gene is left open where the match is weak. Only part of the rows carry a size: once, few, many, or a class if the clone is expanded.

>few|15|TRBJ2-7|TRBV20-1|TRBD2
CSAPSGRIGIYEQYF
TGCAGTGCTCCCAGCGGGAGGATCGGGATTTACGAGCAGTACTTC
>-|18|TRBJ2-1|TRBV9|TRBD2
CASSVGTSGSYYGAEQFF
TGTGCCAGCAGCGTCGGGACTAGCGGGAGTTATTACGGTGCTGAGCAGTTCTTC
>-|15|TRBJ1-4|TRBV5-1|TRBD1
CASSWTGTGDEKLFF
TGCGCCAGCAGCTGGACCGGGACAGGGGATGAAAAACTGTTTTTT
>few|17|TRBJ2-5|TRBV12-3/TRBV12-4|TRBD2
CASSRKSSGSNQETQYF
TGTGCCAGCAGTCGCAAATCTAGCGGGAGCAACCAAGAGACCCAGTACTTC
>many|17|TRBJ2-7|TRBV6-5|-
CASSYRFLGPPEYEQYF
TGTGCCAGCAGTTACCGCTTCTTAGGGCCCCCCGAATACGAGCAGTACTTC
>-|15|TRBJ2-7|TRBV3-1|TRBD2
CASSVGLAGGYEQYF
TGTGCCAGCAGCGTGGGACTAGCGGGAGGGTACGAGCAGTACTTC
>-|14|TRBJ1-2|TRBV12-3/TRBV12-4|-
CASSLGDRVHGYTF
TGTGCCAGCAGTTTGGGAGATCGAGTCCATGGCTACACCTTC
>-|14|TRBJ2-7|TRBV27|TRBD1
CASSFAGTDYEQYF
TGTGCCAGCAGTTTCGCCGGGACAGACTACGAGCAGTACTTC
>few|15|TRBJ2-7|TRBV7-3|-
CASSIGTGAPYEQYF
TGTGCCAGCAGTATCGGTACGGGAGCCCCCTACGAGCAGTACTTC
>many|14|TRBJ2-5|TRBV5-1|TRBD1
CASSLGTGQETQYF
TGCGCCAGCAGCTTGGGGACAGGCCAAGAGACCCAGTACTTC
>few|13|TRBJ1-5|TRBV15|-
CATSATRRPPQHF
TGTGCCACCAGCGCGACACGGCGGCCGCCCCAGCATTTT
>few|14|TRBJ2-7|TRBV27|TRBD1
CASRGQGFTYEQYF
TGTGCCAGCAGGGGACAGGGTTTCACCTACGAGCAGTACTTC
>-|14|TRBJ2-1|TRBV19|TRBD2
CASRSGLAAYEQFF
TGTGCCAGTAGGTCGGGACTAGCTGCTTACGAGCAGTTCTTC
>-|13|TRBJ2-3|TRBV5-5|-
CASSLDWGDTQYF
TGTGCCAGCAGCTTGGATTGGGGTGATACGCAGTATTTT
>-|15|TRBJ1-2|TRBV7-9|-
CASSSGTSGGYGYTF
TGTGCCAGCAGCTCCGGGACATCCGGAGGCTATGGCTACACCTTT
>many|15|TRBJ1-4|TRBV16|-
CASSQSHWTNEKLFF
TGTGCCAGCAGCCAAAGCCATTGGACTAATGAAAAACTGTTTTTT
>-|17|TRBJ2-1|TRBV5-5|-
CASSLGPGGSSYNEQFF
TGTGCCAGCAGCTTGGGACCGGGCGGATCTTCCTACAATGAGCAGTTCTTC
>many|14|TRBJ2-7|TRBV7-6|TRBD1
CASSLGTGTYEQYF
TGTGCCAGCAGCTTAGGGACAGGGACCTACGAGCAGTACTTC
>-|16|TRBJ1-5|TRBV7-8|TRBD1
CASSRDRGFDNQPQHF
TGTGCCAGCAGCCGGGACAGGGGATTTGACAATCAGCCCCAGCATTTT
>-|12|TRBJ2-7|TRBV20-1|TRBD2
CSATGGTYEQYF
TGCAGTGCTACGGGAGGGACGTACGAGCAGTACTTC
>-|17|TRBJ2-1|TRBV7-9|TRBD2
CASSLGLAGEVYNEQFF
TGTGCCAGCAGCTTAGGACTAGCGGGAGAAGTTTACAATGAGCAGTTCTTC
>-|15|TRBJ2-1|TRBV4-1|TRBD2
CASSQEKREGNEQFF
TGCGCCAGCAGCCAAGAAAAGCGGGAGGGCAATGAGCAGTTCTTC
>-|13|TRBJ2-7|TRBV4-1|TRBD1
CASRGQGLNEQYF
TGCGCCAGCAGGGGACAGGGGCTCAACGAGCAGTACTTC
>-|12|TRBJ2-7|TRBV20-1|TRBD1
CSARGTGPEQYF
TGCAGTGCTAGAGGGACAGGGCCCGAGCAGTACTTC
>few|14|TRBJ2-7|TRBV27|TRBD2
CASSPSGTSVEQYF
TGTGCCAGCAGTCCCTCAGGGACTAGCGTCGAGCAGTACTTC
>-|11|TRBJ2-7|TRBV29-1|-
CSVETIYEQYF
TGCAGCGTTGAAACCATATACGAGCAGTACTTC
>few|11|TRBJ1-2|TRBV29-1|-
CSVVGMGGYTF
TGCAGCGTTGTGGGGATGGGCGGCTACACCTTC
>-|15|TRBJ1-1|TRBV5-1|TRBD1
CASSLGNRGHTEAFF
TGCGCCAGCAGCTTGGGGAACAGGGGCCACACTGAAGCTTTCTTT
>once|16|TRBJ2-2|TRBV5-1|-
CASSLGGTFNTGELFF
TGCGCCAGCAGCTTGGGCGGGACTTTCAACACCGGGGAGCTGTTTTTT
>few|12|TRBJ2-1|TRBV5-1|-
CASSYTDLEQFF
TGCGCCAGCAGTTACACGGACCTAGAGCAGTTCTTC
>few|13|TRBJ2-5|TRBV20-1|TRBD1
CSARTGGSETQYF
TGCAGTGCGCGAACAGGGGGCTCGGAGACCCAGTACTTC
>-|14|TRBJ2-3|TRBV6-1|-
CASRTTGSTDTQYF
TGTGCCAGCAGGACCACAGGTAGCACAGATACGCAGTATTTT
>-|15|TRBJ2-1|TRBV5-5|-
CASSLRRERMNEQFF
TGTGCCAGCAGCTTGCGGCGGGAACGAATGAATGAGCAGTTCTTC
>few|14|TRBJ1-2|TRBV19|-
CASITAQGNHGYTF
TGTGCCAGTATCACGGCGCAGGGGAATCATGGCTACACCTTC
>few|17|TRBJ1-1|TRBV13|TRBD1
CASSFGQGGALNTEAFF
TGTGCCAGCAGCTTCGGCCAGGGGGGGGCCTTGAACACTGAAGCTTTCTTT
>-|18|TRBJ2-6|TRBV11-1|-
CASSLGLQGGSGANVLTF
TGTGCCAGCAGCTTAGGGCTACAGGGTGGATCTGGGGCCAACGTCCTGACTTTC
>-|18|TRBJ2-1|TRBV20-1|TRBD2
CSAQEISERDSSYNEQFF
TGCAGTGCGCAGGAGATAAGTGAGCGGGATTCTTCCTACAATGAGCAGTTCTTC
>-|15|TRBJ2-6|TRBV29-1|-
CSVAAGNSGANVLTF
TGCAGCGTTGCGGCAGGGAACTCTGGGGCCAACGTCCTGACTTTC
>few|14|TRBJ2-3|TRBV7-9|-
CASSSRRLGNTQYF
TGTGCCAGCAGCTCAAGACGTCTTGGAAATACGCAGTATTTT
>-|15|TRBJ2-5|TRBV5-1|-
CASSYFSPPEETQYF
TGCGCCAGCAGCTACTTCAGCCCGCCAGAAGAGACCCAGTACTTC
>-|12|TRBJ2-1|TRBV5-1|-
CASSLGYGEQFF
TGCGCCAGCAGCTTGGGGTATGGGGAGCAGTTCTTC
>few|15|TRBJ1-5|TRBV5-1|-
CASSIPGDFNQPQHF
TGCGCCAGCAGCATACCCGGGGACTTCAATCAGCCCCAGCATTTT